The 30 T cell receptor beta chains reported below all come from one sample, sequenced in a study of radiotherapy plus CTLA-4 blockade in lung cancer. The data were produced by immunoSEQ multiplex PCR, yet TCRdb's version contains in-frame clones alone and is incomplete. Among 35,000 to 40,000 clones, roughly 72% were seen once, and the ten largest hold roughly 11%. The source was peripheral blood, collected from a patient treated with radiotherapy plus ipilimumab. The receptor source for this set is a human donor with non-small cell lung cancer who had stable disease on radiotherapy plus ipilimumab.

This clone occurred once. The CDR3 loop is CASSLVGLTEAFF. CDR3 bases: TGTGCCAGCAGCTTAGTCGGTTTGACTGAAGCTTTCTTT. The chain is built from TRBV11-3 and TRBJ1-1; D remains unclear. The ends were cut back, 1 base at V and 5 bases at J, with 8 bases in the middle. The CDR3 contains 13 residues. Germline CDR1 is SGHNT and CDR2 is YENEEA.

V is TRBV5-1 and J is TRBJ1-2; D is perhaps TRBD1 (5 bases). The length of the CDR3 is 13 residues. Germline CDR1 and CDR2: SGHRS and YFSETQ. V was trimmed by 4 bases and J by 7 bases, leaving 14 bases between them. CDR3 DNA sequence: TGCGCCAGCAGCCTGGCAGGGTCCAGTGGCTACACCTTC. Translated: CASSLAGSSGYTF.

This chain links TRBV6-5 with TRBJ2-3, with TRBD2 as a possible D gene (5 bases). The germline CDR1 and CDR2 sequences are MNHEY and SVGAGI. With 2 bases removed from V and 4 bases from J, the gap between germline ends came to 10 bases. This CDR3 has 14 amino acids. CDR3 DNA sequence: TGTGCCAGCAGTTACATGAGGGAGTCAGATACGCAGTATTTT. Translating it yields CASSYMRESDTQYF.

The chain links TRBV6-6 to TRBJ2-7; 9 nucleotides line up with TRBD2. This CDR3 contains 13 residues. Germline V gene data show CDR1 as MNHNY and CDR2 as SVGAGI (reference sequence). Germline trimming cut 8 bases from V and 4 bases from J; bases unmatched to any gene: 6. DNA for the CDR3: TGTGCCAGCCTCCCAAGCGGGGGGTACGAGCAGTACTTC. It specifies CASLPSGGYEQYF.

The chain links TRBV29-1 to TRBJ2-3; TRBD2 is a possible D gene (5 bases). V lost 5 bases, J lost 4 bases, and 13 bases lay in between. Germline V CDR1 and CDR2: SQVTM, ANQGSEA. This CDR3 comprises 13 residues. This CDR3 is CSVNSEGSDTQYF. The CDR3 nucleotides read TGCAGCGTTAATAGTGAGGGTTCAGATACGCAGTATTTT.

CDR3 sequence: CASSDRDRSPYGYTF. Written as DNA, the CDR3 is TGTGCCAGCAGTGATAGGGACAGGAGCCCCTATGGCTACACCTTC. The genes are TRBV6-1 and TRBJ1-2; 8 bases match TRBD1. CDR1 and CDR2 from the germline V gene are MNHNS and SASEGT. This CDR3 is 15 amino acids long. The V gene end was trimmed by 3 bases and the J gene end by 4 bases; junction bases not matched to a gene: 7.

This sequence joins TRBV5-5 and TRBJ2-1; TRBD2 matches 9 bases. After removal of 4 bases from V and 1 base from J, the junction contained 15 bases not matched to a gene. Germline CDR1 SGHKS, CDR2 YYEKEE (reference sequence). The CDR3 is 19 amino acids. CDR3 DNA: TGTGCCAGCAGCCCAATCGTTCTAGCGGGACGGGCATCCTACAATGAGCAGTTCTTC. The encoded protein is CASSPIVLAGRASYNEQFF.

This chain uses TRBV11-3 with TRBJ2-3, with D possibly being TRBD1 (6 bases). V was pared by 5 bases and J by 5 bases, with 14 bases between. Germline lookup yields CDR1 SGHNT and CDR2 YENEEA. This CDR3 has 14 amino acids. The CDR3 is CASSQIQGIDTQYF. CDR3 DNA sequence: TGTGCCAGCAGCCAAATACAGGGTATAGATACGCAGTATTTT.

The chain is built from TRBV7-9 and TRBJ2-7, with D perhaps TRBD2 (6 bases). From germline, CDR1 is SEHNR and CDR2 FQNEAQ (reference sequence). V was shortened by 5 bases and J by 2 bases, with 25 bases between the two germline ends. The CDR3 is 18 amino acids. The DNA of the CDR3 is TGTGCCAGCAGCCTAAAGGGAGGCGGTGGGTCCTTGCCCTACGAGCAGTACTTC. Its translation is CASSLKGGGGSLPYEQYF. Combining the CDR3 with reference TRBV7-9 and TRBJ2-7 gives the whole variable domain DTGVSQNPRHKITKRGQNVTFRCDPISEHNRLYWYRQTLGQGPEFLTYFQNEAQLEKSRLLSDRFSAERPKGSFSTLEIQRTEQGDSAMYLCASSLKGGGGSLPYEQYFGPGTRLTVT.

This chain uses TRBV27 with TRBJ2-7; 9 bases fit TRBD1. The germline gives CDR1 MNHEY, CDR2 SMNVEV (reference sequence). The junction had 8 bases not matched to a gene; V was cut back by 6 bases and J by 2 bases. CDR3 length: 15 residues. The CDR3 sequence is CASSLIGTGPYEQYF. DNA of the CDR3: TGTGCCAGCAGCCTAATAGGGACAGGGCCCTACGAGCAGTACTTC.

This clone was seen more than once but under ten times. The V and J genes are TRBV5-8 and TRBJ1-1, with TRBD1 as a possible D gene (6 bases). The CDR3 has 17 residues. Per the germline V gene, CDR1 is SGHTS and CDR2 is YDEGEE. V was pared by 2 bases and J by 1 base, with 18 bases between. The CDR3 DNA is TGTGCCAGCAGCTTCGGCCAGGGGAGATGGGCGAACACTGAAGCTTTCTTT. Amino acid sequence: CASSFGQGRWANTEAFF. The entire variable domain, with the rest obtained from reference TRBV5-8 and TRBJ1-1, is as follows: EAGVTQSPTHLIKTRGQQATLRCSPISGHTSVYWYQQALGLGLQFLLWYDEGEERNRGNFPPRFSGRQFPNYSSELNVNALELEDSALYLCASSFGQGRWANTEAFFGQGTRLTVV.

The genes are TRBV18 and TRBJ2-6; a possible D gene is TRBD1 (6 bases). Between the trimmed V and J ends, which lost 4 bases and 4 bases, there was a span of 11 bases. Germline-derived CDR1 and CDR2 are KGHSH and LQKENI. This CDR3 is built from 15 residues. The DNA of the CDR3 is TGTGCCAGCTCACTCACAGGGCCCGGGGCCAACGTCCTGACTTTC. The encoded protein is CASSLTGPGANVLTF.

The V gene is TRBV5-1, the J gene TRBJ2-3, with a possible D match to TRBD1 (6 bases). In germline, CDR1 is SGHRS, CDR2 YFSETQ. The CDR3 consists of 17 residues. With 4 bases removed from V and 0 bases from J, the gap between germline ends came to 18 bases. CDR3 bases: TGCGCCAGCAGCCTAGGGGGTTCTCGGGGTAGCACAGATACGCAGTATTTT. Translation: CASSLGGSRGSTDTQYF.

DNA for the CDR3: TGTGCCAGCACTGTCTTGAATTCACCCCTCCACTTT. Translation gives CASTVLNSPLHF. J is TRBJ1-6 and V is TRBV2; no definite D call. The CDR3 has 12 residues. Germline V lookup: CDR1 SNHLY, CDR2 FYNNEI. Trimming cost V 7 bases and J 7 bases, with 8 bases left between them.

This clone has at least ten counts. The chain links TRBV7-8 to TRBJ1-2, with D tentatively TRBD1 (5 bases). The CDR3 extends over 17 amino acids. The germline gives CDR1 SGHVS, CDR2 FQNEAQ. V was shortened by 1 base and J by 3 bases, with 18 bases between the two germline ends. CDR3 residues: CASSLGVGAGRDYGYTF. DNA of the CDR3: TGTGCCAGCAGCTTAGGCGTAGGGGCAGGGAGGGACTATGGCTACACCTTC. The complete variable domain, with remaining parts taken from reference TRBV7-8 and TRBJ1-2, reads GAGVSQSPRYKVAKRGQDVALRCDPISGHVSLFWYQQALGQGPEFLTYFQNEAQLDKSGLPSDRFFAERPEGSVSTLKIQRTQQEDSAVYLCASSLGVGAGRDYGYTFGSGTRLTVV.

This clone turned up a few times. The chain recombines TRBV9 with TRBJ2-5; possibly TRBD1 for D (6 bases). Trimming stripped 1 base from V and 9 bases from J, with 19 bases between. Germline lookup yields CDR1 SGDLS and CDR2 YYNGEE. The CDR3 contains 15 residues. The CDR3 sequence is CASSVFGTPLAPQYF. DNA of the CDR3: TGTGCCAGCAGCGTATTTGGGACACCCCTGGCACCCCAGTACTTC.

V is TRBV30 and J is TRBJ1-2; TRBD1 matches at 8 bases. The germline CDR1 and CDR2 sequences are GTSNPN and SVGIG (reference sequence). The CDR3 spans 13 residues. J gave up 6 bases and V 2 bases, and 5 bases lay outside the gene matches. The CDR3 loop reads CAWSSTGAHGYTF. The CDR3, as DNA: TGTGCCTGGAGTTCGACAGGGGCCCATGGCTACACCTTC.

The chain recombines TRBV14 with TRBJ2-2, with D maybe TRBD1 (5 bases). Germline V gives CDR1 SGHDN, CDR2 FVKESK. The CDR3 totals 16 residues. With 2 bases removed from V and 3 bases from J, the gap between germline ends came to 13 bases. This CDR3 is CASSQLGLGYTGELFF. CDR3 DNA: TGTGCCAGCAGCCAACTGGGGCTAGGGTACACCGGGGAGCTGTTTTTT.

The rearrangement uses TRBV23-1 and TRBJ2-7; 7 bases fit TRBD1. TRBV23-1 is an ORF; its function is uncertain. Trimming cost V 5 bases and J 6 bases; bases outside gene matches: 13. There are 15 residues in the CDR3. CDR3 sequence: CASSARDSASCEQYF. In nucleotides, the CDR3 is TGCGCCAGCAGTGCCCGGGACAGCGCTTCGTGCGAGCAGTACTTC.

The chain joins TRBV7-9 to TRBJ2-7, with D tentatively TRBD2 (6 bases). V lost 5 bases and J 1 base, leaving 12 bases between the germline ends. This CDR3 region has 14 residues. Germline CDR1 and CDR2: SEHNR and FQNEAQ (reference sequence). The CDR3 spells CASSPGRESYEQYF. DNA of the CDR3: TGTGCCAGCAGCCCGGGACGGGAGTCCTACGAGCAGTACTTC.

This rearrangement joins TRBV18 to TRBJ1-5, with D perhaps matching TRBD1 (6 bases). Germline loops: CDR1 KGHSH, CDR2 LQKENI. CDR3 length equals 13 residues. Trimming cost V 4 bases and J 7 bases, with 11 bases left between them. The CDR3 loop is CASSRTEGQPQHF. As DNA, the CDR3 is TGTGCCAGCTCACGGACAGAAGGCCAGCCCCAGCATTTT.

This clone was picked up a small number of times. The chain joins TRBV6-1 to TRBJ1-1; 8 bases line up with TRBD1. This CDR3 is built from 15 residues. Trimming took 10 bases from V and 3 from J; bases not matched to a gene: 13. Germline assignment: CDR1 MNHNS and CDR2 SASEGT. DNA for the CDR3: TGTGCCACCAAGAGACAGGGGATGTCCGACACTGAAGCTTTCTTT. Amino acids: CATKRQGMSDTEAFF.

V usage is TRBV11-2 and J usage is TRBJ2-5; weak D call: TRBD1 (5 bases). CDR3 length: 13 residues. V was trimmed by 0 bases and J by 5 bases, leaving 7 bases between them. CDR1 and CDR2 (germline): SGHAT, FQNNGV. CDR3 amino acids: CASSLEGRETQYF. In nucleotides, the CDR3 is TGTGCCAGCAGCTTAGAGGGGCGGGAGACCCAGTACTTC.

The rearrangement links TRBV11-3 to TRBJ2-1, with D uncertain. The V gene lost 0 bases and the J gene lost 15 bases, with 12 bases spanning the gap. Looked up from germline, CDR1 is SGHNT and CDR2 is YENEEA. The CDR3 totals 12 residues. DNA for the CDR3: TGTGCCAGCAGCTTAGACTCCCCTAAAGTGTTCTTC. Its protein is CASSLDSPKVFF.

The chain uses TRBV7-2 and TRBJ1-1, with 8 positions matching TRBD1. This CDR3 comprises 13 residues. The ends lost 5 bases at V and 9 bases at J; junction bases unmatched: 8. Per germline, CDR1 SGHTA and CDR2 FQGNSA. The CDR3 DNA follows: TGTGCCAGCAGCCTACGACAGGGGTCTCAAGCTTTCTTT. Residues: CASSLRQGSQAFF.

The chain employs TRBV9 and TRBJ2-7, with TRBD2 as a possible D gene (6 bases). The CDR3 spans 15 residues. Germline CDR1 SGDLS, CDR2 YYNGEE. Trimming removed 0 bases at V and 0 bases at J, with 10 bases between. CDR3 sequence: CASSVEVGLSYEQYF. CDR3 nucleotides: TGTGCCAGCAGCGTAGAGGTGGGACTCTCCTACGAGCAGTACTTC.

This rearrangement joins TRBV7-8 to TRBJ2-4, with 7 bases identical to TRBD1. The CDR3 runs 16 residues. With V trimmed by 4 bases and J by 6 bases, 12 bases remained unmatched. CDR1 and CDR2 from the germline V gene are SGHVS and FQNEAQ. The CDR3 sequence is CASSSTRDRTPNIQYF. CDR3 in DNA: TGTGCCAGCAGCTCAACCAGGGACAGAACCCCAAACATTCAGTACTTC.

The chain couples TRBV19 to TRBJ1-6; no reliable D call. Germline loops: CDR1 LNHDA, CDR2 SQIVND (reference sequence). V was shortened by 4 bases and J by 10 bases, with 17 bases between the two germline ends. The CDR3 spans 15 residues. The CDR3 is CASSTDPDGSSPLHF. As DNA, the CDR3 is TGTGCCAGTAGTACTGACCCCGACGGGTCCTCACCCCTCCACTTT.

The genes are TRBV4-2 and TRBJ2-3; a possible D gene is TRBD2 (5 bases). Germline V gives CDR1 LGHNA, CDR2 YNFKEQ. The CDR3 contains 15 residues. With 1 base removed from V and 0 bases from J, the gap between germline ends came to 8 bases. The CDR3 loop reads CASSQGPGSTDTQYF. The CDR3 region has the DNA TGTGCCAGCAGCCAAGGTCCGGGGAGCACAGATACGCAGTATTTT.

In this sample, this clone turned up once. As DNA, the CDR3 is TGCGCCAGCAGCTTGGTTCCAGGGTTCTCCTACGAGCAGTACTTC. Protein product: CASSLVPGFSYEQYF. The chain is built from TRBV5-1 and TRBJ2-7, with a possible D match to TRBD1 (5 bases). CDR1 SGHRS and CDR2 YFSETQ come from the germline V gene. CDR3 length equals 15 residues. Between the trimmed V and J ends, which lost 0 bases and 0 bases, there was a span of 10 bases.